What follows are 14 T cell receptor beta chains derived from one specimen sequenced in a study of glioma-infiltrating T cells. Using RNA template, CDR3s of TCR alpha and beta were amplified with iRepertoire arm-PCR. TCRdb independently ran MiXCR on the multiplex PCR reads; one entry per CDR3 protein. The data hold a few hundred thousand distinct CDR3 sequences, with roughly two fifths observed a single time. Input material: glioma tissue, nonneoplastic brain tissue, or PBMCs (not recorded which). Receptors were obtained from a human donor with low-grade glioma or glioblastoma, undergoing nonglioma brain surgery, or in good health (not recorded which).

A note on this clonotype: A read error may be the cause here, since a much bigger clone is one base away. The chain joins TRBV28 to TRBJ2-7; D possibly matches TRBD1 or TRBD2 (6 bases each). V lost 5 bases and J lost 2, with 16 bases in between. Germline V gene sequence: CDR1 MDHEN, CDR2 SYDVKM. There are 15 residues in the CDR3. The CDR3 region has the DNA TGTGCCAGCAGTCTTCAGGGGAGGAGGGCCTACGAGCAGTACTTC. Translated, it gives CASSLQGRRAYEQYF.

V gene TRBV27 combines with J gene TRBJ2-1; a weak D match, TRBD1 (6 bases). Trimming removed 3 bases at V and 6 bases at J, with 21 bases between. CDR1 and CDR2 (germline): MNHEY, SMNVEV (reference sequence). This CDR3 region has 17 residues. This CDR3 reads CASSFPQPSARGNEQFF. CDR3 sequence (DNA): TGTGCCAGCAGTTTTCCGCAACCCTCGGCCAGGGGCAATGAGCAGTTCTTC.

The chain combines TRBV6-2 or TRBV6-3 with TRBJ2-7; D is uncertain. V dropped 2 bases and J dropped 8 bases, with 13 bases sitting between them. The CDR3 has 13 residues. The germline V gene encodes CDR1 MNHEY and CDR2 SVGEGT. CDR3 residues: CASSYPERAQQYF. As DNA, the CDR3 is TGTGCCAGCAGTTACCCAGAAAGGGCCCAGCAGTACTTC.

Turning to this clonotype: Given a much more abundant clone one base away, this may be a read error. The rearrangement joins TRBV27 to TRBJ2-7, with a possible D match to TRBD2 (6 bases). Germline CDR1 is MNHEY and CDR2 is SMNVEV (reference sequence). The V and J ends lost 1 base and 7 bases respectively, with 17 bases between them. This CDR3 is 15 amino acids long. CDR3 sequence (DNA): TGTGCCAGCAGTTTATACGGGAGTGGTTTGAATGAGCAGTACTTC. Protein product: CASSLYGSGLNEQYF.

DNA of the CDR3: TGCGCCAGCAGCCAAGACGAGGACCGAGATTATGGCTACACCTTC. This encodes CASSQDEDRDYGYTF. This chain joins TRBV4-1 and TRBJ1-2; no clear D. V was pared by 0 bases and J by 5 bases, with 13 bases between. Germline V CDR1 and CDR2: MGHRA, YSYEKL. There are 15 residues in the CDR3.

To note about this clonotype: A much larger clone is a single base away; this may be a read error. The J gene is TRBJ1-6, the V gene TRBV15, with D unclear. This CDR3 is 15 amino acids long. CDR1 and CDR2 (germline): LNHNV, YYDKDF (reference sequence). This CDR3 reads CATSKLIGNNSHLHF. CDR3 coding DNA: TGTGCCACCAGCAAGTTGATCGGTAATAATTCACACCTCCACTTT. The full variable domain, rest sourced from reference TRBV15 and TRBJ1-6, is DAMVIQNPRYQVTQFGKPVTLSCSQTLNHNVMYWYQQKSSQAPKLLFHYYDKDFNNEADTPDNFQSRRPNTSFCFLDIRSPGLGDTAMYLCATSKLIGNNSHLHFGNGTRLTVT.

On this clonotype itself: With a much larger clone just one base away, this may be a read error. The V and J genes are TRBV28 and TRBJ2-4, with 7 bases fitting TRBD1. The V segment lost 4 bases and the J segment 4 bases; nucleotides outside the gene matches: 13. Germline V gene sequence: CDR1 MDHEN, CDR2 SYDVKM. The CDR3 covers 17 residues. The CDR3 coding sequence is TGTGCCAGCAGTTACCTTGGCGCCGACAGGGATAAAAACATTCAGTACTTC. Amino acids: CASSYLGADRDKNIQYF.

This clonotype was found many times. V usage is TRBV20-1 and J usage is TRBJ1-5, with 8 positions matching TRBD1. V was clipped by 2 bases and J by 1 base; unmatched bases: 13. CDR3 length: 18 amino acids. Germline CDR1 reads DFQATT; CDR2 reads SNEGSKA (reference sequence). CDR3 in amino acids: CSARRTTGAGGSNQPQHF. The CDR3 DNA sequence: TGCAGTGCTAGACGAACGACAGGGGCGGGGGGAAGCAATCAGCCCCAGCATTTT.

In DNA, the CDR3 is TGTGCCAGCAGTTTATCCCTTTACTCTGGGGCCAACGTCCTGACTTTC. Protein product: CASSLSLYSGANVLTF. V usage is TRBV28 and J usage is TRBJ2-6; no firm D call. Trimming removed 1 base from V and 0 bases from J, with 7 bases in between. The CDR3 has 16 amino acids. The V gene's germline CDR1 is MDHEN and CDR2 SYDVKM.

This clonotype was seen repeatedly, ten times or more. J is TRBJ2-4 and V is TRBV6-1; the match to TRBD1 covers 9 bases. Unmatched junction bases numbered 7, after V lost 7 bases and J lost 3 bases. In germline, CDR1 is MNHNS, CDR2 SASEGT. The CDR3 sequence is 15 residues long. CDR3 in DNA: TGTGCCAGCACCCGGGACAGGGTCGACAAAAACATTCAGTACTTC. It codes for CASTRDRVDKNIQYF.

This clonotype was observed a few times. The V call is TRBV7-2, the J call TRBJ2-3; the D is unclear. Trimming removed 1 base from V and 6 bases from J, with 8 bases in between. This CDR3 contains 13 residues. CDR1 is SGHTA, CDR2 FQGNSA, per germline. CDR3 sequence reads: CASSLGYKDTQYF. CDR3 DNA sequence: TGTGCCAGCAGCTTAGGTTACAAGGATACGCAGTATTTT.

This clonotype showed up just a few times. In nucleotides, the CDR3 is TGTGCCAGCAGTTACAGTGGGAGCTACTACGAGCAGTACTTC. It is translated as CASSYSGSYYEQYF. The chain employs TRBV6-6 and TRBJ2-7; weak D call: TRBD2 (5 bases). CDR1 MNHNY and CDR2 SVGAGI come from the germline V gene (reference sequence). The CDR3 is 14 residues long. V was trimmed by 2 bases and J by 3 bases, leaving 11 bases between them.

This chain links TRBV7-9 with TRBJ2-7; the D gene could be TRBD1 or TRBD2 (6 bases each). Per the germline V gene, CDR1 is SEHNR and CDR2 is FQNEAQ (reference sequence). This CDR3 spans 17 amino acids. V lost 5 bases, J lost 2 bases, and 22 bases lay in between. The CDR3 nucleotides are TGTGCCAGCAGCCGCTTAGGAGTGGACGGGGGCACCTACGAGCAGTACTTC. Protein: CASSRLGVDGGTYEQYF.

For this clonotype: A much larger clone lies a single base off, so this may be a read error. The V and J genes are TRBV27 and TRBJ1-1; D might be TRBD1 (5 bases). From germline, CDR1 is MNHEY and CDR2 SMNVEV (reference sequence). CDR3 size: 15 residues. The CDR3 is CASSLSGHPNNEAFF. In nucleotides, the CDR3 is TGTGCCAGCAGTTTATCCGGACATCCGAACAATGAAGCTTTCTTT.